This TCR beta chain comes out of a study of cytomegalovirus exposure and HLA in healthy donors (dated by TCRdb to about 2017). Context from the whole study: An earlier analysis of approximately 640 of the donors reported roughly 270 Gb of sequence data and around 120 million unique TCR beta sequences from 150 million to 200 million T cells. Because of strong linkage in the cohort, four or five DR-DQ haplotypes were treated as single units for association and clustering. The study combined high-throughput TCR immunosequencing, statistical association of individual TCRs with disease status, and machine learning to predict cytomegalovirus infection status. A separate validation cohort of about 110 different subjects was used in addition to the roughly 670-subject first cohort. The genetic ancestry cluster associated with self-reported Caucasian donors included over 80% of the 300 to 400 genotyped donors. Genome-wide SNP genotypes for about three fifths of the roughly 700 donors were used in a later genetic analysis, which treated that subset as a discovery cohort. Across some 400 genotyped donors of the cohort, an average of approximately 220,000 unique TCR beta nucleotide sequences per donor were sequenced, and approximately 19% of those sequences were non-productive. An early release that covered fewer than 750 HLA-typed donors contained approximately 300 gigabases of sequencing data and around 85 million unique TCR sequences. Every discovery cohort repertoire had been produced on one sequencing platform. Typing coverage varied by locus: about 620-630 donors for A, B, C, DRB1 and DQB1; 500 to 550 for DQA1; about 590 for DPA1; approximately 470 for DPB1. Alongside the repertoire data, information on donor age, sex, ethnicity and CMV serostatus was compiled. Using immunosequencing, the study profiled T cell repertoires from fewer than 700 subjects and related those repertoires to cytomegalovirus serostatus. A later analysis re-examined previously published TCR beta repertoires from 600 to 700 donors and added high-resolution HLA genotyping to investigate patterns of TCR occurrence. Rather than using new phenotypic data, the later analysis identified candidate immune exposures from TCR beta sequences and from how often those sequences occurred across donors. HLA typing covered class I and class II loci at four-digit resolution. The study aimed to test whether signatures of past pathogen exposure could be identified by cataloging public T cell receptors. In an earlier analysis of several hundred of the donors, high-throughput TCR beta sequencing was used to judge whether each TCR beta V gene segment behaved as functional or pseudogenic.

The protocol used for the library was the immunoSEQ multiplex PCR assay. For the multiplex PCR, a mixture combining 60 forward primers for TCR Vbeta segments and 13 reverse primers for TCR Jbeta segments was used. The CDR3 region of rearranged TCR beta genes was amplified from genomic DNA by a multiplex PCR assay. Amplified TCR beta libraries were sequenced as 87-base-pair reads on the Illumina HiSeq System. Turning to the authors' computational methods: A later analysis counted approximately 74 million unique TCR beta chains across the 500 to 850 repertoires, and approximately 11 million of these chains were shared by at least two donors. To remove PCR and sequencing errors, raw reads were error-corrected and collapsed into unique sequences using a nearest-neighbor algorithm that merged closely related sequences. CDR3 sequences were aligned to IMGT reference sequences to assign V, D and J gene segments. For a sequence to be retained, a match of at least six nucleotides to both a V gene segment and a J gene segment was required. Rearrangements were called productive when the CDR3 lacked stop codons and stayed in frame with V and J; all others were non-productive. Following IMGT convention, CDR3 was defined as the stretch from the second conserved V-encoded cysteine up to the conserved J-encoded phenylalanine. The earlier analysis of 500 to 650 of the donors excluded any sequence lacking an unambiguous match to a single V gene segment. In an earlier analysis of 450 to 750 of the donors, a V segment was called functional when productive rearrangements were above 56.7%, and segregating when the standard deviation between donors exceeded 5%. A statistical classification framework was built for diagnosing cytomegalovirus status from the catalog of TCR beta chain sequences. In a later analysis, V and J genes were assigned by comparing TCR nucleotide sequences against IMGT/GENE-DB human TR gene sequences. The TCRdist pipeline was used in a later analysis to assign CDR3 sequences and most-parsimonious VDJ recombination scenarios. In a later analysis, each TCR beta chain was defined by its CDR3 amino acid sequence together with its V-gene family, and reads lacking a unique V-gene family were excluded. To address suspected cross-contamination and a sequencing artifact, a later analysis removed approximately 590 highly shared, low-generation-probability nucleotide sequences. In a later analysis, a clonal expansion index for each public chain was calculated from normalized within-repertoire ranks of inferred template counts. A later analysis computed generation probabilities with a VDJ recombination model fitted to out-of-frame rearrangements, and checked the results against IGoR. In a later analysis, TCR-TCR, TCR-HLA and TCR-CMV co-occurrence was scored with hypergeometric tests, and a repertoire-size bias correction was applied to TCR pairs. False discovery rates were estimated in a later analysis by permuting HLA or CMV assignments 20 times. In a later analysis, co-occurring TCRs were grouped with DBSCAN, and TCRdist sequence similarity was added when clustering was performed within HLA-allele-positive subsets. Repertoires with fewer than 30,000 or more than 120,000 public chains were left out of co-occurrence clustering, as were five repertoires with anomalous nucleotide sharing. The table was pulled from immuneACCESS by TCRdb, which kept in-frame rearrangements only. Such tables lose some clones; where checked, under half of the loss comes from unresolved V genes, and the rest has no known cause. The V and J calls and clone size were taken over from that table, and D and trimming were inferred from the DNA. The sample profile shows about 140,000 clones; about four fifths of them were found once. Under 6% of the sample is taken by the ten largest.

The cohort comprised approximately 700 healthy bone marrow donors. At the time of sampling, all cohort members were nominally healthy, though unrecorded immune exposures were likely present. The donor tested CMV seronegative and was one of the 352 seronegative cohort members. Each donor provided a peripheral blood sample, and peripheral blood mononuclear cells were used for TCR beta sequencing. The Qiagen DNeasy Blood Extraction Kit was used to extract genomic DNA from the blood cell samples. Study-wide findings and limitations: Linkage disequilibrium might explain the correlated functional status among segregating V segments, but an unknown experimental factor could not be ruled out. Presence/absence analyses assumed roughly uniform sequencing depth across donors, an assumption that may not hold. Because HLA typing was missing for some donors at each locus, association tests included only the typed subset. A further reported finding was that TCR beta sequences accurately predicted the HLA-A and HLA-B alleles for most subjects in the first cohort. It was suggested by the authors that the approach could potentially be generalized to other disease states and immunological phenotypes. Assigning TCR associations to individual alleles was difficult when HLA alleles, especially DR and DQ, strongly co-occurred. Because counts were too low, roughly 16 rarely observed V segments, including chromosome 9 orphons, were left out of the earlier analysis of several hundred of the donors. Most TCR sequences were observed very rarely across donors, whereas some public TCRs were present in many individuals. In a later analysis, over 15,000 TCR beta sequences were associated with specific HLA alleles at a false discovery rate of 0.05. A later analysis found that most CMV-associated TCR beta chains appeared HLA-restricted, with HLA associations seemingly driven largely by CMV exposure. In a later analysis, TCR association rates were found to vary across HLA loci, with the most associated TCRs seen for DRB1 alleles and the fewest for HLA-C alleles. In vitro tests confirmed that a few of the cytomegalovirus-associated TCR beta chains recognize cytomegalovirus antigens. The sequencing pipeline was judged likely to have produced a cluster of highly shared sequence variants as a technical artifact. The cohort was sequenced for TCR beta chains only, and without alpha or paired-chain data the features that could be detected were limited. A later genetic analysis reported fewer N-insertions in productive TCRs among donors in an Asian-associated ancestry cluster than the roughly 620-donor mean. In a later analysis, several top co-occurrence clusters were reported to appear linked to parvovirus B19, influenza, CMV and Epstein-Barr virus. The classifier was reported to diagnose cytomegalovirus status with high specificity and sensitivity in both the original cohort and the validation cohort. Compared with equally common non-associated chains, HLA-associated TCR beta chains in a later analysis were more clonally expanded and had lower generation probabilities. Some IMGT-functional V segments, including TRBV6-2 and TRBV6-3, could not be distinguished by the 87-base-pair reads and were therefore excluded. The only immune exposure information available for the cohort was CMV serostatus. An earlier analysis of several hundred of the donors showed that most TCR beta V segments appeared in productive rearrangements either about 87% or about 30% of the time, which broadly matched IMGT annotations. In a later genetic analysis, a missense DCLRE1C variant was associated with V-gene and J-gene trimming of TCR beta chains, and the association was replicated in an independent cohort. In the study, around 150 TCR beta chains were listed as associated with cytomegalovirus.

Looking up the germline V gene (reference sequence) yields CDR1 SGHNT and CDR2 YYREEE. Measured from the cysteine to the phenylalanine, the CDR3 is 13 residues long. The read is trimmed to its CDR3 DNA, 39 bases read in frame from base 1. As regards this clone: Its antigen is not yet known. Nothing much larger sits one base from this clone, and base qualities are not available.

This TCR was sampled from a man aged 40-49 years in good health and CMV-seronegative. The V gene is TRBV5-4 and the J gene is TRBJ2-5, with 8 central nucleotides matching TRBD1. The J call may be incorrect, as the DNA end agrees better with TRBJ2-7. Sequenced input: PBMCs. The CDR3 corresponds to CASSGQGLYEQYF. The nucleotide sequence is given as TGTGCCAGCAGCGGACAGGGCCTCTACGAGCAGTACTTC.